This T cell receptor (beta chain) was captured in a study of blood T cell repertoires in COVID-19. Study information: COVID-19 samples from acute and convalescent phases originated in the United States, Italy and Spain. The analysed material was cDNA or gDNA that came from T cells, B-cell-depleted T cells, or PBMCs.

In the authors' methods: Reference gene primer amplification yielded estimated nucleated cell counts. The table came from immunoSEQ multiplex PCR; TCRdb's copy has only in-frame clones and leaves some out. The V and J calls and clone size are taken from that table; D and trimming were inferred from the DNA. This table holds tens of thousands of clones, about 82% found once. The CDR3 covers 17 residues. Trimming removed 0 bases at V and 10 bases at J, with 19 bases between. CDR1 MNHEY and CDR2 SMNVEV come from the germline V gene (reference sequence). V and J are TRBV27 and TRBJ1-6, with D uncertain. The receptor's source is a man aged 55 to 70 in a cohort sampled during active COVID-19. Sequencing was done on a sample of peripheral blood. CDR3 residues: CASSLSSPERVGSPLHF. Written as DNA, the CDR3 is TGTGCCAGCAGTTTATCTAGTCCGGAGAGGGTTGGGTCACCCCTCCACTTT.